These 24 T cell receptor beta chains share one sample of origin, sequenced in a study of CD8 T cells in Susac syndrome. Reverse transcription of roughly 0.45 to 1 ug RNA was performed with random hexamers. TCRdb itself ran the immunoSEQ multiplex PCR reads through MiXCR, one entry per CDR3 protein. The data show over 100,000 distinct CDR3 sequences, around 93% seen once. The sequencing sample was made of CD8+ T cells from PBMCs. The receptors were sampled from a human donor in good health.

The V gene is TRBV29-1, the J gene TRBJ1-5, with TRBD1 identical over 9 bases. Germline CDR1 SQVTM, CDR2 ANQGSEA. There are 13 residues in the CDR3. Trimming at V came to 6 bases and at J to 2 bases, leaving 2 bases not matched to a gene. The DNA for the CDR3 is TGCAGCGTGCGGACAGGGGGCAATCAGCCCCAGCATTTT. As protein: CSVRTGGNQPQHF.

This chain connects TRBV18 to TRBJ1-1; D is perhaps TRBD1 (5 bases). CDR3 length: 14 amino acids. V gave up 6 bases and J gave up 1 base, with 12 bases separating them. Germline CDR1 and CDR2: KGHSH and LQKENI. The CDR3 is CASSLSQGNTEAFF. The CDR3 nucleotides are TGTGCCAGCTCGCTATCTCAGGGGAACACTGAAGCTTTCTTT. Together with reference TRBV18 and TRBJ1-1, the CDR3 gives the full variable domain: NAGVMQNPRHLVRRRGQEARLRCSPMKGHSHVYWYRQLPEEGLKFMVYLQKENIIDESGMPKERFSAEFPKEGPSILRIQQVVRGDSAAYFCASSLSQGNTEAFFGQGTRLTVV.

The chain uses TRBV9 and TRBJ2-7; D may correspond to TRBD1 or TRBD2 (5 bases each). Trimming took 2 bases from V and 2 from J, leaving 14 bases between them. The germline V gene encodes CDR1 SGDLS and CDR2 YYNGEE. CDR3 length: 15 residues. For the CDR3, the DNA is TGTGCCAGCAGCGTCGGTGGGGGACCGACCTACGAGCAGTACTTC. This encodes CASSVGGGPTYEQYF.

This sequence joins TRBV7-3 and TRBJ2-1, with 8 positions matching TRBD2. Germline CDR1 SGHTA, CDR2 FQGTGA. V lost 1 base to trimming and J lost 9 bases; unmatched junction nucleotides: 8. CDR3 length: 15 amino acids. In DNA, the CDR3 is TGTGCCAGCAGCTTAATGAGCGGGAGCTCGGGTGAGCAGTTCTTC. Encoded protein: CASSLMSGSSGEQFF.

The rearrangement uses TRBV19 and TRBJ2-5; D tentatively reads TRBD1 or TRBD2 (5 bases each). Trimming removed 6 bases from V and 0 bases from J, with 26 bases in between. The V gene's germline CDR1 is LNHDA and CDR2 SQIVND (reference sequence). The CDR3 consists of 19 residues. This CDR3 reads CASSLQTPGPVFDQETQYF. In nucleotides, the CDR3 is TGTGCCAGTAGCCTACAGACGCCGGGACCTGTTTTTGACCAAGAGACCCAGTACTTC. Full variable domain (missing parts from reference TRBV19 and TRBJ2-5): DGGITQSPKYLFRKEGQNVTLSCEQNLNHDAMYWYRQDPGQGLRLIYYSQIVNDFQKGDIAEGYSVSREKKESFPLTVTSAQKNPTAFYLCASSLQTPGPVFDQETQYFGPGTRLLVL.

The rearrangement joins TRBV13 to TRBJ2-4; 7 bases match TRBD2. This CDR3 has 14 amino acids. The germline gives CDR1 PRHDT, CDR2 FYEKMQ (reference sequence). J gave up 5 bases and V 3 bases, and 4 bases lay outside the gene matches. The CDR3 here is CASSFSGTQNIQYF. The CDR3 DNA sequence: TGTGCCAGCAGCTTCAGCGGGACCCAAAACATTCAGTACTTC. Variable domain in full (rest from reference TRBV13 and TRBJ2-4): AAGVIQSPRHLIKEKRETATLKCYPIPRHDTVYWYQQGPGQDPQFLISFYEKMQSDKGSIPDRFSAQQFSDYHSELNMSSLELGDSALYFCASSFSGTQNIQYFGAGTRLSVL.

The V gene is TRBV5-1, the J gene TRBJ2-1; 10 bases align to TRBD1. CDR3 size: 16 residues. Germline V gene lookup returns CDR1 SGHRS and CDR2 YFSETQ. The J segment lost 4 bases and the V segment lost 5 bases, leaving 9 bases of the junction unmatched. In DNA, the CDR3 is TGCGCCAGCAGGACCGACCCGGGACAGGGGTACAATGAGCAGTTCTTC. It translates to CASRTDPGQGYNEQFF.

CDR3 nucleotides: TGCAGCGTTATCTTGGGGGCAACTGAAGCTTTCTTT. It is translated as CSVILGATEAFF. The V gene is TRBV29-1, the J gene TRBJ1-1, with a tentative D call TRBD1 (6 bases). Germline V gives CDR1 SQVTM, CDR2 ANQGSEA. The length of the CDR3 is 12 residues. Deletions cut 5 bases from V and 5 bases from J, with 12 bases between.

This clonotype was recorded only once. V is TRBV3-1 and J is TRBJ1-1; D is perhaps TRBD1 (6 bases). The CDR3 covers 14 residues. V lost 1 base and J lost 2, with 8 bases in between. The V gene's germline CDR1 is LGHDT and CDR2 YNNKEL (reference sequence). CDR3 residues: CASSQVGGNTEAFF. The DNA of the CDR3 is TGTGCCAGCAGCCAAGTAGGGGGAAACACTGAAGCTTTCTTT.

The genes are TRBV19 and TRBJ2-7; 7 positions match TRBD1. V lost 3 bases to trimming and J lost 0 bases; unmatched junction nucleotides: 8. This CDR3 contains 16 residues. Looked up from germline, CDR1 is LNHDA and CDR2 is SQIVND (reference sequence). The CDR3 here is CASSIPTGASSYEQYF. The CDR3 nucleotides read TGTGCCAGTAGTATCCCCACAGGGGCGAGCTCCTACGAGCAGTACTTC.

The chain is built from TRBV10-3 and TRBJ1-1; D unresolved. The CDR3 has 12 amino acids. CDR1 is ENHRY, CDR2 SYGVKD, per germline. V was trimmed by 5 bases and J by 2 bases, leaving 6 bases between them. CDR3 bases: TGTGCCATCAGTCCAGCCAACACTGAAGCTTTCTTT. Its protein product is CAISPANTEAFF.

The sample holds one count of this clonotype. The chain uses TRBV6-2 or TRBV6-3 and TRBJ2-2, with TRBD2 identical over 14 bases. This CDR3 is 16 amino acids long. Germline lookup yields CDR1 MNHEY and CDR2 SVGEGT. Trimming at V came to 6 bases and at J to 7 bases, leaving 7 bases not matched to a gene. The CDR3 sequence: CASRGTSGSLGGELFF. CDR3 bases: TGTGCCAGCAGAGGGACTAGCGGGAGCCTTGGCGGGGAGCTGTTTTTT.

This chain connects TRBV29-1 to TRBJ2-7; no clear D gene. Germline loops: CDR1 SQVTM, CDR2 ANQGSEA. With 4 bases removed from V and 2 bases from J, the gap between germline ends came to 9 bases. The CDR3 has 12 residues. CDR3 nucleotide sequence: TGCAGCGTTGCTAACAGTCCCTACGAGCAGTACTTC. Its translation: CSVANSPYEQYF.

J is TRBJ2-1 and V is TRBV9; 9 bases are shared with TRBD2. V gave up 0 bases and J gave up 5 bases; unmatched junction bases: 6. This CDR3 has 16 residues. The germline gives CDR1 SGDLS, CDR2 YYNGEE. The CDR3 DNA reads TGTGCCAGCAGCGTAGGTCCGGCGGGGGGGGACAATGAGCAGTTCTTC. Encoded protein: CASSVGPAGGDNEQFF.

The chain joins TRBV29-1 to TRBJ1-4, with TRBD1 as a possible D gene (6 bases). Germline V gene data show CDR1 as SQVTM and CDR2 as ANQGSEA. V lost 7 bases and J 5 bases, leaving 14 bases between the germline ends. The CDR3 loop spans 13 amino acids. Here the CDR3 DNA reads TGCAGCGCCTCGGGGCAGGGGAATGAAAAACTGTTTTTT. Protein product: CSASGQGNEKLFF.

J is TRBJ2-1 and V is TRBV7-2; 11 bases match TRBD2. Trimming cost V 5 bases and J 4 bases; bases outside gene matches: 10. CDR3 length: 17 amino acids. Looked up from germline, CDR1 is SGHTA and CDR2 is FQGNSA. For the CDR3, the DNA is TGTGCCAGCAGCGCCATCTCCGGGACTAGCGGTTACAATGAGCAGTTCTTC. This sequence encodes CASSAISGTSGYNEQFF.

The chain links TRBV7-2 to TRBJ2-7, with D tentatively TRBD1 or TRBD2 (6 bases each). The CDR3 has 13 amino acids. CDR1 SGHTA and CDR2 FQGNSA come from the germline V gene. The V gene lost 7 bases and the J gene lost 9 bases, with 19 bases spanning the gap. Here the CDR3 reads CASTPGAGNRQYF. In DNA form, the CDR3 reads TGTGCCAGCACCCCGGGGGCTGGGAATCGGCAGTACTTC.

J is TRBJ2-1 and V is TRBV7-6; TRBD2 aligns across 9 bases. There are 14 residues in the CDR3. In germline, CDR1 is SGHVS, CDR2 FNYEAQ. The J segment lost 6 bases and the V segment lost 5 bases, leaving 5 bases of the junction unmatched. This chain's CDR3 is CASSPPRGGNEQFF. CDR3 nucleotide sequence: TGTGCCAGCAGCCCACCGCGGGGGGGCAATGAGCAGTTCTTC.

This clonotype was detected only once. The chain has TRBV6-5 and TRBJ2-7, with a weak D call TRBD1 (6 bases). With 6 bases removed from V and 3 bases from J, the gap between germline ends came to 12 bases. The CDR3 totals 13 residues. Germline loops: CDR1 MNHEY, CDR2 SVGAGI. The CDR3 DNA is TGTGCCAGCAGCCCCGGACAGCGCTACGAGCAGTACTTC. Translated: CASSPGQRYEQYF.

The chain employs TRBV20-1 and TRBJ2-7; 12 nucleotides match TRBD2. Germline V CDR1 and CDR2: DFQATT, SNEGSKA (reference sequence). The trim removed 6 bases at V and 2 bases at J, leaving 17 bases unmatched. The CDR3 runs 18 residues. CDR3 in amino acids: CSASIPTGGLAGPYEQYF. In DNA form, the CDR3 reads TGCAGTGCATCGATACCGACAGGGGGACTAGCGGGCCCCTACGAGCAGTACTTC.

The gene calls are TRBV28 and TRBJ1-3; maybe TRBD1 (6 bases). V was cut by 5 bases and J by 0 bases, with 8 bases left in between. The CDR3 consists of 14 residues. Germline CDR1 MDHEN, CDR2 SYDVKM. The CDR3 DNA sequence: TGTGCCAGCAGTCAAGGGGGCTCTGGAAACACCATATATTTT. It codes for CASSQGGSGNTIYF. Complete variable domain (other parts from reference TRBV28 and TRBJ1-3): DVKVTQSSRYLVKRTGEKVFLECVQDMDHENMFWYRQDPGLGLRLIYFSYDVKMKEKGDIPEGYSVSREKKERFSLILESASTNQTSMYLCASSQGGSGNTIYFGEGSWLTVV.

This chain connects TRBV29-1 to TRBJ2-1; the D is unclear. With 2 bases removed from V and 4 bases from J, the gap between germline ends came to 3 bases. CDR3 length: 11 amino acids. Germline CDR1 SQVTM, CDR2 ANQGSEA. The DNA of the CDR3 is TGCAGCGTTGAAAGGTACAATGAGCAGTTCTTC. This codes for CSVERYNEQFF.

The chain has TRBV5-1 and TRBJ2-3; 9 nucleotides agree with TRBD2. The CDR3 sequence is 16 residues long. The ends lost 1 base at V and 6 bases at J; junction bases unmatched: 9. Germline values: CDR1 SGHRS, CDR2 YFSETQ. CDR3 nucleotides: TGCGCCAGCAGCTTGAAGGTTAGCGGGAGTGAGGATACGCAGTATTTT. Translation: CASSLKVSGSEDTQYF.

This clonotype showed up just once. V usage is TRBV6-5 and J usage is TRBJ1-5, with D uncertain. V shed 5 bases and J shed 0 bases, with 11 bases lying between them. The CDR3 loop spans 15 amino acids. CDR1 MNHEY and CDR2 SVGAGI come from the germline V gene. The CDR3 loop reads CASSVDGYSNQPQHF. For the CDR3, the DNA is TGTGCCAGCAGTGTGGACGGGTATAGCAATCAGCCCCAGCATTTT.